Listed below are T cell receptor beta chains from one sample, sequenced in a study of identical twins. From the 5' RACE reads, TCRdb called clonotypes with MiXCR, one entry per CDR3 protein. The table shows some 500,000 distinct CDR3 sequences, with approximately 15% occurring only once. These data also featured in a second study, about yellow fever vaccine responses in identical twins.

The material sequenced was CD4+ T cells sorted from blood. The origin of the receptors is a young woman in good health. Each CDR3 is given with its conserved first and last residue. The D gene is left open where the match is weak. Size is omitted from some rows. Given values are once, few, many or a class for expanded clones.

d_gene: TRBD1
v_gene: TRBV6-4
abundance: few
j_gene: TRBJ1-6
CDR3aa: CASRTSTGGYNSPLHF
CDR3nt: TGTGCCAGCAGGACCAGCACAGGGGGCTATAATTCACCCCTCCACTTT

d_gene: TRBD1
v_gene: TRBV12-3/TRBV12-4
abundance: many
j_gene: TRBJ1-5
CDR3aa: CASSSGQGLQPQHF
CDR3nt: TGTGCCAGCAGCTCCGGACAGGGCTTACAGCCCCAGCATTTT

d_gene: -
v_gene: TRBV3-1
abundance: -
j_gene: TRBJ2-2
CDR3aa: CASSQYGSAGRPGELFF
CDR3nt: TGTGCCAGCAGCCAATACGGGTCCGCAGGGCGGCCCGGGGAGCTGTTTTTT

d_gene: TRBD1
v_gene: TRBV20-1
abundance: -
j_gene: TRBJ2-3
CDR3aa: CSARVDRADTQYF
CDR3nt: TGCAGTGCTAGAGTGGACAGGGCAGATACGCAGTATTTT

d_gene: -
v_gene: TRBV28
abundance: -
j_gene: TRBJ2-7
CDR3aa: CASSSPRYEQYF
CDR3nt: TGTGCCAGCAGTTCCCCCCGCTACGAGCAGTACTTC

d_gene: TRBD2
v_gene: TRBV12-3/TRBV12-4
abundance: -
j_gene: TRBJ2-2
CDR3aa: CASSLSGRRELFF
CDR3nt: TGTGCCAGCAGTCTTAGCGGGAGAAGGGAGCTGTTTTTT

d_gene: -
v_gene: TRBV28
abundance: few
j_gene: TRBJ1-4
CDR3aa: CASSLREKLFF
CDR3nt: TGTGCCAGCAGTTTAAGGGAAAAACTGTTTTTT

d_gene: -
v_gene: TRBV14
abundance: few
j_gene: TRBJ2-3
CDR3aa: CASSQAGTYTDTQYF
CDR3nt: TGTGCCAGCAGCCAAGCAGGAACATACACAGATACGCAGTATTTT

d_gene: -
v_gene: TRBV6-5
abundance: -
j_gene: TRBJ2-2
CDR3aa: CASSYRDLRSNTGELFF
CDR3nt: TGTGCCAGCAGTTACCGCGATCTAAGGTCGAACACCGGGGAGCTGTTTTTT

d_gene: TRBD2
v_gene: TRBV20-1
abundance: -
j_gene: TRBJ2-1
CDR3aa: CSFQGGEGSYNEQFF
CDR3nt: TGCAGTTTTCAAGGCGGGGAGGGATCCTACAATGAGCAGTTCTTC

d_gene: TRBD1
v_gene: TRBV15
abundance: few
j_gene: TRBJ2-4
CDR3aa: CATSVTTGNIQYF
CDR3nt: TGTGCCACCAGCGTAACGACAGGGAACATTCAGTACTTC

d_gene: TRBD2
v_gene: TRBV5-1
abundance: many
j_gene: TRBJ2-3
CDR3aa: CASSLEWRERGTDTQYF
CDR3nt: TGCGCCAGCAGCTTGGAATGGCGGGAGAGGGGAACAGATACGCAGTATTTT

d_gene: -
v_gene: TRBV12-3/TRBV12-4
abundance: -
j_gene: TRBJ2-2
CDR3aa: CASSLGDFNTGELFF
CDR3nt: TGTGCCAGCAGTTTGGGGGACTTTAACACCGGGGAGCTGTTTTTT

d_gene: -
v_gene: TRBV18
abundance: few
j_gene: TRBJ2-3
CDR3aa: CASSLQGIGTDTQYF
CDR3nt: TGTGCCAGCTCACTCCAGGGCATTGGCACAGATACGCAGTATTTT

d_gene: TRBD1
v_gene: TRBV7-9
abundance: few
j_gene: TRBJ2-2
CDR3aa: CASSWTGKLLNTGELFF
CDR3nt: TGTGCCAGCAGTTGGACAGGGAAACTACTGAACACCGGGGAGCTGTTTTTT

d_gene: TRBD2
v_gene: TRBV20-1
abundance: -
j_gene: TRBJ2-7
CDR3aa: CSAARLAGVYEQYF
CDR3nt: TGCAGTGCCGCGAGACTAGCGGGAGTCTACGAGCAGTACTTC

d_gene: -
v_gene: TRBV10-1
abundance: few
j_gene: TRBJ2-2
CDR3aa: CASSGSSERTGELFF
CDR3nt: TGCGCCAGCAGTGGAAGTTCGGAGCGAACCGGGGAGCTGTTTTTT

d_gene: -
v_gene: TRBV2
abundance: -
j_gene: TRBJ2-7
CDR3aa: CASSSNRQWEQYF
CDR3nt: TGTGCCAGCAGTAGTAACAGGCAGTGGGAGCAGTACTTC

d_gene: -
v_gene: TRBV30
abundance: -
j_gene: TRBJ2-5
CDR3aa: CAWGLETQYF
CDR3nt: TGTGCCTGGGGACTCGAGACCCAGTACTTC

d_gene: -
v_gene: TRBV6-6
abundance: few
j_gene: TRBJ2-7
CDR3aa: CASSRGTSYEQYF
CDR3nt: TGTGCCAGCAGCCGCGGGACATCCTACGAGCAGTACTTC

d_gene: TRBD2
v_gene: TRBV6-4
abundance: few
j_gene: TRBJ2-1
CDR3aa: CASSDFGGVSYNEQFF
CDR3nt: TGTGCCAGCAGTGACTTCGGGGGGGTATCCTACAATGAGCAGTTCTTC

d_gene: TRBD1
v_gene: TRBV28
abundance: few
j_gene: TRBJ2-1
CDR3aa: CASRSGGAYNEQFF
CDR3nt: TGTGCCAGCAGATCAGGGGGCGCGTACAATGAGCAGTTCTTC

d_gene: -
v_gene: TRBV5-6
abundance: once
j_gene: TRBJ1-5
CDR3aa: CAGSEGPDPHQPQHF
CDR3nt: TGTGCCGGCAGCGAGGGCCCGGACCCCCATCAGCCCCAGCATTTT

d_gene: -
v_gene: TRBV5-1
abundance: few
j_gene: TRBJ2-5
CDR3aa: CASSLEGREETQYF
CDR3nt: TGCGCCAGCAGCTTGGAAGGACGGGAAGAGACCCAGTACTTC

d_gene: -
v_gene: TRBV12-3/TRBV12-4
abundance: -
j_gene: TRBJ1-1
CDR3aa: CASSLVGRDSEAFF
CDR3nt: TGTGCCAGCAGTTTAGTAGGGCGGGACTCCGAAGCTTTCTTT

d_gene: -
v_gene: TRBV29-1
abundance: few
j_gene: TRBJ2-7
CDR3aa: CSVWDPGYEQYF
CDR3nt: TGCAGCGTTTGGGACCCCGGGTACGAGCAGTACTTC

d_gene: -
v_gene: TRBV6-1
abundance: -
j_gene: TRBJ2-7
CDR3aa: CASSVGVLEQYF
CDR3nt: TGTGCCAGCAGTGTTGGGGTTCTCGAGCAGTACTTC

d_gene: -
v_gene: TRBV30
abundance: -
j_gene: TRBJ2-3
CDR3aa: CAWSRVERQYF
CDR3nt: TGTGCCTGGAGTAGGGTCGAGCGGCAGTATTTT

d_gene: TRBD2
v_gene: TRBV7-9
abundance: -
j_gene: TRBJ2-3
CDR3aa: CASSLTAGGLTDTQYF
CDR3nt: TGTGCCAGCAGCTTAACTGCGGGAGGACTCACAGATACGCAGTATTTT

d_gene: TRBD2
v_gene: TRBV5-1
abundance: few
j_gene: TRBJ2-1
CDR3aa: CASSRLAGAEQFF
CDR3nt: TGCGCCAGCAGCAGACTAGCGGGAGCTGAGCAGTTCTTC

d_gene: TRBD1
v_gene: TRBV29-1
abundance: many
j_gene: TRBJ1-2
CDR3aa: CSAGQDYGYTF
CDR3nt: TGCAGCGCTGGACAGGACTATGGCTACACCTTC

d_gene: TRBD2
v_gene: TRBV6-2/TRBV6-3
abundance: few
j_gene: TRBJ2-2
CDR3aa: CASSYRLGGGGELFF
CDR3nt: TGTGCCAGCAGTTACAGATTAGGCGGGGGCGGGGAGCTGTTTTTT

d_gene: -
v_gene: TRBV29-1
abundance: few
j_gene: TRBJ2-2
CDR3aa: CSVGEVGELFF
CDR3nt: TGCAGCGTTGGTGAGGTCGGGGAGCTGTTTTTT

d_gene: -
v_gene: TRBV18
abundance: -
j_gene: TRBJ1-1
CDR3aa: CASSPRGVEAFF
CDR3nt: TGTGCCAGCTCACCACGGGGAGTTGAAGCTTTCTTT

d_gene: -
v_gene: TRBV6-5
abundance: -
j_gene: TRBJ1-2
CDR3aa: CASSLQGVEGYTF
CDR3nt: TGTGCCAGCAGTTTACAGGGAGTCGAAGGCTACACCTTC

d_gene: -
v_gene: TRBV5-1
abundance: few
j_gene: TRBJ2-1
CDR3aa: CASSTLAQGSDEQFF
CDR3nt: TGCGCCAGCAGCACCTTGGCGCAGGGTTCGGATGAGCAGTTCTTC

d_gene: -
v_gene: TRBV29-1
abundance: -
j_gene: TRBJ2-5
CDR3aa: CSVSQGGETQYF
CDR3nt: TGCAGCGTTTCGCAGGGAGGAGAGACCCAGTACTTC

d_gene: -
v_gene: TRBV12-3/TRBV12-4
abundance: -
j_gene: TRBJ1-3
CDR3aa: CASSGDPGNTIYF
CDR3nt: TGTGCCAGCAGCGGGGACCCTGGAAACACCATATATTTT

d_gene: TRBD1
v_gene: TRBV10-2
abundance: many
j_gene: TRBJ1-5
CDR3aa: CASADFLTGYNQPQHF
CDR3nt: TGCGCCAGCGCGGACTTTCTGACAGGGTATAATCAGCCCCAGCATTTT

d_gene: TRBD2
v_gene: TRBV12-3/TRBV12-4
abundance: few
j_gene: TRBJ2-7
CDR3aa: CASSKMTSGTPYEQYF
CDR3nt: TGTGCCAGCAGCAAAATGACTAGCGGCACCCCCTACGAGCAGTACTTC

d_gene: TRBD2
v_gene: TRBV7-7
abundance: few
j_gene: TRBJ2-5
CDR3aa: CASSLALAGDQETQYF
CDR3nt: TGTGCTAGCAGCTTAGCGCTAGCGGGAGATCAAGAGACCCAGTACTTC